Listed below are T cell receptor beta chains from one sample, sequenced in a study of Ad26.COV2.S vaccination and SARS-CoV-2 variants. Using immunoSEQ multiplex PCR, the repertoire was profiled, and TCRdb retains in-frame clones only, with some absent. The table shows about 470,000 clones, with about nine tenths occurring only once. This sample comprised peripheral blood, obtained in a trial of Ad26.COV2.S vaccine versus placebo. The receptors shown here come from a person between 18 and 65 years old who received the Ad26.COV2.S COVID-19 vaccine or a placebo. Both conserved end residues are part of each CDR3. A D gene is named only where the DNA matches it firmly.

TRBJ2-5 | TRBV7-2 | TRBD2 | CASSLGPGTRETQYF
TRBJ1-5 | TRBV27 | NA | CASSWGRGPDSNQPQHF
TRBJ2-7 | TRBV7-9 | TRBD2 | CASSSTSGRLGEQYF
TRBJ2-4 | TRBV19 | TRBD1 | CASSIGGQGGNIQYF
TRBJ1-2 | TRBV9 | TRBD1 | CASSPGTGDYGYTF
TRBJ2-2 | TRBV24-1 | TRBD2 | CATSDAVSGLAGNTGELFF
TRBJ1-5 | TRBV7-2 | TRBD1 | CASSLGQGNQPQHF
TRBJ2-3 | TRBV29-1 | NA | CSVGRLGGTDTQYF
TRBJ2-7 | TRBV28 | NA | CASSLAEPYEQYF
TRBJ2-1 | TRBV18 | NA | CASSPGSHNEQFF
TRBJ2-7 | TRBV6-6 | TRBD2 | CASSYSAGVNEQYF
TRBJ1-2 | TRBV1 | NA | CTSSQGRGAPGYGYTF